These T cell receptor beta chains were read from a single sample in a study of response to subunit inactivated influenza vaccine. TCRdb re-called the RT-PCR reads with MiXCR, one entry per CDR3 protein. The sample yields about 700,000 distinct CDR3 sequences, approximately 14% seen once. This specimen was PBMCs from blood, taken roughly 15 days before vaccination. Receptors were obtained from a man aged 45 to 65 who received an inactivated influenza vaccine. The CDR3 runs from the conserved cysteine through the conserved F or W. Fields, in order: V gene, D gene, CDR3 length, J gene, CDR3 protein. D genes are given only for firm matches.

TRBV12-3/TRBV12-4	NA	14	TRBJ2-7	CASSTRDTTYEQYF
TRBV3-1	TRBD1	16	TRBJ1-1	CASSYTGARVNTEAFF
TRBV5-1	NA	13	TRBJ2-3	CASSLDMTDTQCF
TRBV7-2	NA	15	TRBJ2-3	CASSLADGSPDTQYF
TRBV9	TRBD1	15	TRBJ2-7	CASSVGTGGGYEQYF
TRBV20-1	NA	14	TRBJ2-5	CSARVYGPQETQYF
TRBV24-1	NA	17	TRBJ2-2	CATSELERTGQDGELFF
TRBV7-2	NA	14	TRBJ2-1	CASSLQGYYNEQFF
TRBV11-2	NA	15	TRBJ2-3	CASSLQPGVADTQYF
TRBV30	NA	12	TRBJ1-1	CAWSLWGTEAFF
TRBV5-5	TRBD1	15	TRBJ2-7	CASSAHRDRVHEQYF
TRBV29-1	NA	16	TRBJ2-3	CSVVWGLPDLPDTQYF
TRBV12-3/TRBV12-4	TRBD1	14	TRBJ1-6	CASSLGQASLPLHF
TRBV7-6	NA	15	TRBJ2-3	CASSLGDTGTDTQYF
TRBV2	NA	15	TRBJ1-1	CASSEVGGGSTEAFF
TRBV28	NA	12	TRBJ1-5	CASTRGVAAQHF
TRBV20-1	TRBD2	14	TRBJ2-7	CSGAGLAGSYEQYF
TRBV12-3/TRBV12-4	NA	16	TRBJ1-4	CASSQTHGTFGEKLFF
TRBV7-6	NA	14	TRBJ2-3	CASSLAWGADTQYF
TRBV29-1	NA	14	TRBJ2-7	CSVRMGLYTYEQYF
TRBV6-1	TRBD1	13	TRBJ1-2	CASGQGPYYGYTF
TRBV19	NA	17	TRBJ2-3	CASSIVGRGRGTDTQYF
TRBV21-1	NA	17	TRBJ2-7	CASSRIVVGGGTYEQYF
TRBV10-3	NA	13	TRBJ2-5	CAIRGGGRETQYF
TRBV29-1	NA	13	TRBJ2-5	CSVESVPQETQYF
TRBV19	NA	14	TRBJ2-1	CASTFPGPYNEQFF
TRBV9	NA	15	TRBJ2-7	CASSFGQGTGLEQYF
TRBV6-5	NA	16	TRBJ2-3	CASSYRKGSPTDTQYF
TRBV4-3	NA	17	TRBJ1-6	CASSQVGSLAFNSPLHF
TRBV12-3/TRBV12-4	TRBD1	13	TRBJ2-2	CASSRTGYGELFF
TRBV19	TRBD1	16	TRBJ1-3	CASSVAGTASGNTIYF
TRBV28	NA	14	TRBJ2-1	CASRVEYGHNEQFF
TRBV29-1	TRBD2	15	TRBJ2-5	CSVDPTSGSEETQYF
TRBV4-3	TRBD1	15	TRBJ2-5	CASSPYGQGEETQYF
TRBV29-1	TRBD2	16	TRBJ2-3	CSVGVGLAGYTDTQYF
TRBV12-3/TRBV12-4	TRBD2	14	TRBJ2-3	CASSRSGGANTQYF
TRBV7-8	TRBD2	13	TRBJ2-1	CASSLVGRREQFF
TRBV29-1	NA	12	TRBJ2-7	CSASEYSYEQYF
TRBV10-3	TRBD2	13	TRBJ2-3	CATIAGHTDTQYF
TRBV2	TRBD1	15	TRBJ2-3	CASSEFQGGTDTQYF
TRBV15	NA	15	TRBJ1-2	CATSRERTQGYGYTF
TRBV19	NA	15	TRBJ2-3	CASSIAGASTDTQYF
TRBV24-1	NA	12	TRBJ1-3	CATSSPANTIYF
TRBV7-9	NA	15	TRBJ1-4	CASSHGEGGNEKLFF
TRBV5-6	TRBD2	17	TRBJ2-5	CASMWTSGRADQETQYF